The rows below give T cell receptor beta chains drawn from one sample of a study of cytomegalovirus exposure and HLA in healthy donors. TCRdb's copy holds only in-frame clones and misses some; the assay was immunoSEQ multiplex PCR. This table has about 84,000 clones, 63% appearing once. The sample consisted of PBMCs. All receptors derive from a woman in her thirties or forties in good health and CMV-seropositive. Each CDR3 is given with its conserved first and last residue. The order of the fields is D gene, V gene, J gene, clone size, CDR3 DNA, CDR3 protein. D genes are given only for firm matches. A clone size is listed for some rows: how often the clone was seen (once, few, many), or a class if it is expanded.

TRBD1	TRBV4-3	TRBJ2-1	.	TGCGCCAGCAGCCGGAGTCCTACAGGGGATGAGCAGTTCTTC	CASSRSPTGDEQFF
.	TRBV6-6	TRBJ2-1	.	TGTGCCAGCAGTTACGACGACAGATATGAGCAGTTCTTC	CASSYDDRYEQFF
.	TRBV7-2	TRBJ2-5	.	TGTGCCAGCAGCTTCTCTAGGTTAGAGACCCAGTACTTC	CASSFSRLETQYF
.	TRBV2	TRBJ2-5	.	TGTGCCAGCAGTGGGTTATCACGGGAAGAGACCCAGTACTTC	CASSGLSREETQYF
TRBD2	TRBV28	TRBJ2-3	.	TGTGCCAGCAGTAGGACTAGCGGGATGGGAGATACGCAGTATTTT	CASSRTSGMGDTQYF
.	TRBV27	TRBJ1-1	.	TGTGCCAGCAGTTTAGGGGGGACGATGAACACTGAAGCTTTCTTT	CASSLGGTMNTEAFF
TRBD2	TRBV2	TRBJ2-5	.	TGTGCCAGCAAGGGTAGCGGGAGCCAAGAGACCCAGTACTTC	CASKGSGSQETQYF
.	TRBV9	TRBJ1-1	few	TGTGCCAGCAGCGCAGGCCACAGGGCAAAGGGAGCTTTCTTT	CASSAGHRAKGAFF
.	TRBV5-1	TRBJ1-1	.	TGCGCCAGCAGCTTCTTATTTCGGGGGGACACTGAAGCTTTCTTT	CASSFLFRGDTEAFF
TRBD2	TRBV7-9	TRBJ2-1	.	TGTGCCAGCAGCTTAGGGACTAGCGGGAGCCATGAGCAGTTCTTC	CASSLGTSGSHEQFF
TRBD1	TRBV18	TRBJ2-1	.	TGTGCCAGCTCACCAAGACTTGCAGGGGGCTACAATGAGCAGTTCTTC	CASSPRLAGGYNEQFF
.	TRBV10-3	TRBJ1-5	few	TGTGCCACGGGGGGGGTGGATCAGCCCCAGCATTTT	CATGGVDQPQHF
.	TRBV29-1	TRBJ1-1	.	TGCAGCGTCGGGGACACCCAGACTGAAGCTTTCTTT	CSVGDTQTEAFF
TRBD1	TRBV11-3	TRBJ2-3	.	TGTGCCAGCAGCTCTCCTTGGGACAGGCCCCAGGGGACAGATACGCAGTATTTT	CASSSPWDRPQGTDTQYF
.	TRBV19	TRBJ2-2	few	TGTGCCAGTAGTGACAGTTCCCTAGCCGGGGAGCTGTTTTTT	CASSDSSLAGELFF
.	TRBV18	TRBJ1-4	.	TGTGCCAGCTCACCATTGACGAGGCATCCTAATGAAAAACTGTTTTTT	CASSPLTRHPNEKLFF
.	TRBV19	TRBJ1-1	.	TGTGCCAGTAGTGGACGACAGATGAACACTGAAGCTTTCTTT	CASSGRQMNTEAFF
.	TRBV19	TRBJ1-1	few	TGTGCCAGTAGTATAGATTCCAGGGCGTGGAACACTGAAGCTTTCTTT	CASSIDSRAWNTEAFF
.	TRBV15	TRBJ2-5	.	TGTGCCACCAGCGGCCCCTCCGGCAGGGGGTTCGGGGGCCAAGAGACCCAGTACTTC	CATSGPSGRGFGGQETQYF
TRBD1	TRBV7-8	TRBJ1-1	.	TGTGCCAGCAGCTTCCCGGGACAGACGGCTTTCTTT	CASSFPGQTAFF
.	TRBV27	TRBJ1-1	few	TGTGCCAGCAGTTCATATACGGTGAACACTGAAGCTTTCTTT	CASSSYTVNTEAFF
.	TRBV29-1	TRBJ2-5	few	TGCAGCGTGCGAAGGTTGCGGGATCCAAAAGAGACCCAGTACTTC	CSVRRLRDPKETQYF
TRBD1	TRBV28	TRBJ1-4	.	TGTGCCAGCAGCTACCACTCCCGGGACAGGGTCCGGAGGGAAAAACTGTTTTTT	CASSYHSRDRVRREKLFF
.	TRBV10-3	TRBJ1-2	.	TGTGCCATCAGTGGGGGCATGGACTATGGCTACACCTTC	CAISGGMDYGYTF
TRBD1	TRBV9	TRBJ1-2	few	TGTGCCAGCAGCGTTGACCAGGGGGCGCGTGGCTACACCTTC	CASSVDQGARGYTF
TRBD2	TRBV10-3	TRBJ2-1	.	TGTGCCATAGGACTAGCGGGAGGGTCATACAATGAGCAGTTCTTC	CAIGLAGGSYNEQFF
TRBD2	TRBV6-1	TRBJ2-7	.	TGTGCCAGCAGTCGCACTAGCGATTATTTCTACGAGCAGTACTTC	CASSRTSDYFYEQYF
.	TRBV2	TRBJ1-2	.	TGTGCCAGCACAATATCTGAATCTGGAACGGGCACCTTC	CASTISESGTGTF
TRBD2	TRBV5-4	TRBJ2-7	once	TGTGCCAGCAGCTTGGTTGGCGGGGGAGGCTACGAGCAGTACTTC	CASSLVGGGGYEQYF
.	TRBV10-3	TRBJ2-1	.	TGTGCCACCCGAGTCGGCGGTGGCGATGAGCAGTTCTTC	CATRVGGGDEQFF
.	TRBV5-4	TRBJ2-3	.	TGTGCCAGCAGCTTGGGAGGAGCCACAGATACGCAGTATTTT	CASSLGGATDTQYF
TRBD2	TRBV29-1	TRBJ2-1	once	TGCAGCGTTGCTGGAACTAGCGGGAAAAGTGAGCAGTTCTTC	CSVAGTSGKSEQFF
TRBD1	TRBV27	TRBJ2-7	.	TGTGCCAGCAGTGTCTCCGGGACAGGGGTAAACGAGCAGTACTTC	CASSVSGTGVNEQYF
TRBD2	TRBV15	TRBJ2-3	.	TGTGCCACCAGTCTTAATAGCGGGAGGGCGGGAGATACGCAGTATTTT	CATSLNSGRAGDTQYF
TRBD2	TRBV29-1	TRBJ2-4	few	TGCAGCGTTGACTCGGGACTAGGGTTTCAGTACTTC	CSVDSGLGFQYF
TRBD1	TRBV2	TRBJ2-7	.	TGTGCCAGCAGTAACCAGGGGGCCGAGCAGTACTTC	CASSNQGAEQYF
TRBD2	TRBV27	TRBJ2-7	few	TGTGCCAGCAGTTTAGCCCTCCCTAGCGGGAGTTTGTACGAGCAGTACTTC	CASSLALPSGSLYEQYF
.	TRBV5-1	TRBJ2-3	.	TGCGCCAGCAGCTTGATCGCAGAACCCAGCACAGATACGCAGTATTTT	CASSLIAEPSTDTQYF
.	TRBV14	TRBJ2-7	.	TGTGCCAGCAGCCAAGAATGGGATAGGGGCGAGCAGTACTTC	CASSQEWDRGEQYF
.	TRBV7-9	TRBJ2-7	.	TGTGCCAGCAGCAACATACAGGGCTACGAGCAGTACTTC	CASSNIQGYEQYF
.	TRBV28	TRBJ2-5	few	TGTGCCAGCGTATCCCGACAGCCCGTAAGGGAGACCCAGTACTTC	CASVSRQPVRETQYF
TRBD2	TRBV4-1	TRBJ2-1	few	TGCGCCAGCAGCCAAGGAGGAGCGGGAGGCCTTATAGAGCAGTTCTTC	CASSQGGAGGLIEQFF
.	TRBV7-8	TRBJ1-1	.	TGTGCCAGCAGCGTCAGCCCCGGGGACACTGAAGCTTTCTTT	CASSVSPGDTEAFF
TRBD2	TRBV13	TRBJ2-7	once	TGTGCCAGCAGCGATATCTCGAGCGGGAGTCCCTACGAGCAGTACTTC	CASSDISSGSPYEQYF
.	TRBV19	TRBJ1-1	few	TGTGCCAGTAGTTTCAGGCGGGCGAACACTGAAGCTTTCTTT	CASSFRRANTEAFF
.	TRBV11-2	TRBJ2-1	.	TGTGCCAGCAGCTCTACTCGGGGTACGTACAATGAGCAGTTCTTC	CASSSTRGTYNEQFF